The 14 T cell receptor beta chains reported below all come from one sample, sequenced in a study of blood T cells in healthy people across ages. The authors ran a second PCR of 7 to 11 cycles using a sample-barcoded 5' primer and a J-beta primer mix. In TCRdb, the 5' RACE reads were re-called with MiXCR into one record per CDR3 protein. Among under 750,000 distinct CDR3 sequences listed, under 55% were seen once. Sequenced: blood. Every receptor here comes from a man aged 80 or over in good health.

The V gene is TRBV4-3, the J gene TRBJ2-3, with a possible D match to TRBD1 (6 bases). The CDR3 contains 17 residues. Trimming cost V 3 bases and J 0 bases, with 16 bases left between them. In germline, CDR1 is LGHNA, CDR2 YSLEER. The CDR3 DNA follows: TGCGCCAGCAGCCAGTCCACCGGGACATCTAGCACAGATACGCAGTATTTT. Residues: CASSQSTGTSSTDTQYF.

The rearrangement links TRBV3-1 to TRBJ1-1; unclear D gene. V shed 6 bases and J shed 2 bases, with 16 bases lying between them. The germline CDR1 and CDR2 sequences are LGHDT and YNNKEL (reference sequence). The CDR3 is made up of 15 amino acids. CDR3 in DNA: TGTGCCAGCAGTTACACAATGGTTGCCAACACTGAAGCTTTCTTT. Its translation is CASSYTMVANTEAFF.

In its sample, this clonotype was seen a few times. The V and J genes are TRBV7-2 and TRBJ2-1, with TRBD2 identical over 9 bases. CDR3 length equals 18 residues. CDR1 and CDR2 (germline): SGHTA, FQGNSA. V shed 7 bases, J shed 0 bases, and the junction held 13 bases outside the gene matches. The CDR3 coding sequence is TGTGCCAGCACCTATAAACTAGCGGGTGTTAGCTCCTACAATGAGCAGTTCTTC. Translated, it gives CASTYKLAGVSSYNEQFF.

The rearrangement links TRBV30 to TRBJ1-4; D ambiguous. Looked up from germline, CDR1 is GTSNPN and CDR2 is SVGIG (reference sequence). V was trimmed by 6 bases and J by 8 bases, leaving 16 bases between them. CDR3 length: 13 amino acids. CDR3: CACNAGGREKLFF. Here the CDR3 DNA reads TGTGCCTGCAATGCAGGTGGTCGAGAAAAACTGTTTTTT.

V and J are TRBV6-6 and TRBJ2-7; 7 bases align to TRBD1. The germline V gene encodes CDR1 MNHNY and CDR2 SVGAGI (reference sequence). The CDR3 contains 16 residues. V shed 6 bases and J 0 bases; nucleotides not matched to a gene: 11. CDR3 in DNA: TGTGCCAGCAGCTACCTGGGGACAGTTCGCTCCTACGAGCAGTACTTC. Amino acids: CASSYLGTVRSYEQYF.

This clonotype turned up a few times. The chain uses TRBV5-1 and TRBJ2-1; D is ambiguous. This CDR3 is 16 amino acids long. V gave up 2 bases and J gave up 0 bases, with 12 bases separating them. Per germline, CDR1 SGHRS and CDR2 YFSETQ. CDR3 protein: CASSLTGRSSYNEQFF. The CDR3 nucleotides read TGCGCCAGCAGCTTAACCGGACGTAGCTCCTACAATGAGCAGTTCTTC.

This clonotype has more than one count but fewer than ten. This may be a read error, as it is one base from a much larger clone. This CDR3 reads CASSANYGYTF. The CDR3 DNA follows: TGTGCCAGCAGCGCTAACTATGGCTACACCTTC. V usage is TRBV7-2 and J usage is TRBJ1-2; D call uncertain. The CDR3 has 11 residues. The V and J ends lost 5 bases and 0 bases respectively, with 1 base between them. Germline-derived CDR1 and CDR2 are SGHTA and FQGNSA.

The sample holds many counts of this clonotype. This chain connects TRBV12-3 or TRBV12-4 to TRBJ2-7; 7 nucleotides agree with TRBD2. Trimming cost V 3 bases and J 1 base; bases outside gene matches: 0. The CDR3 spans 13 residues. DNA for the CDR3: TGTGCCAGCAGTTTCGGGGGGTCCTACGAGCAGTACTTC. It codes for CASSFGGSYEQYF.

The V call is TRBV2, the J call TRBJ2-7; the match to TRBD2 covers 13 bases. The CDR3 spans 17 residues. Germline loops: CDR1 SNHLY, CDR2 FYNNEI. V gave up 6 bases and J gave up 1 base; unmatched junction bases: 9. The CDR3 loop reads CASSPGLAGALSYEQYF. CDR3 DNA: TGTGCCAGCAGCCCCGGACTAGCGGGAGCCTTATCCTACGAGCAGTACTTC.

This clonotype was found a few times. The chain employs TRBV12-3 or TRBV12-4 and TRBJ2-1; TRBD1 or TRBD2 may be the D gene (5 bases each). The CDR3 loop spans 15 amino acids. With 6 bases removed from V and 4 bases from J, the gap between germline ends came to 16 bases. Written as DNA, the CDR3 is TGTGCCAGCAGCCAGTCGGGACGAGTATACAATGAGCAGTTCTTC. Translation: CASSQSGRVYNEQFF.

The rearrangement joins TRBV25-1 to TRBJ1-5; the D is unclear. V lost 3 bases, J lost 7 bases, and 16 bases lay in between. The CDR3 contains 15 residues. CDR1 and CDR2 (germline): MGHDK, SYGVNS. CDR3 in amino acids: CASSEAQVLGQPQHF. As DNA, the CDR3 is TGTGCCAGCAGTGAGGCCCAGGTACTGGGGCAGCCCCAGCATTTT.

The gene calls are TRBV30 and TRBJ2-5; TRBD2 matches at 7 bases. This CDR3 has 15 residues. J gave up 5 bases and V 5 bases, and 14 bases lay outside the gene matches. Germline V gene sequence: CDR1 GTSNPN, CDR2 SVGIG (reference sequence). CDR3 coding DNA: TGTGCCTGGGTGCGGGGGTATCCCAGAGGGGAGACCCAGTACTTC. This translates into CAWVRGYPRGETQYF.

The V gene is TRBV7-2, the J gene TRBJ2-7, with 9 bases that match TRBD1. J was trimmed by 6 bases and V by 3 bases; bases with no gene match: 6. In germline, CDR1 is SGHTA, CDR2 FQGNSA. The CDR3 extends over 14 amino acids. The CDR3 sequence: CASSFTGGRSEQYF. CDR3 bases: TGTGCCAGCAGCTTCACAGGGGGCAGATCCGAGCAGTACTTC. The full variable domain, completed using reference TRBV7-2 and TRBJ2-7, is GAGVSQSPSNKVTEKGKDVELRCDPISGHTALYWYRQSLGQGLEFLIYFQGNSAPDKSGLPSDRFSAERTGGSVSTLTIQRTQQEDSAVYLCASSFTGGRSEQYFGPGTRLTVT.

Points on this clonotype: This may come from a read error, since a much larger clone is one base off. This chain joins TRBV6-6 and TRBJ1-5, with TRBD1 matching 8 bases. Per the germline V gene, CDR1 is MNHNY and CDR2 is SVGAGI (reference sequence). The CDR3 consists of 15 residues. The CDR3 bases are TGTGCCGGCAGTGACAGGGGAAGAGGCAATCAGCCCCAGCATTTT. Residues: CAGSDRGRGNQPQHF.